What follows are 22 T cell receptor beta chains derived from one specimen sequenced in a study of T cell clonality in common variable immunodeficiency. No cognate antigen is known for these TCRs. Clones were read by immunoSEQ multiplex PCR, and TCRdb kept only the in-frame ones, dropping some. There are more than 25,000 clones in the sample, none observed a single time. General study points: Reportedly, TCR beta sequences from common variable immunodeficiency showed fewer deletions and N-nucleotide insertions.

Sequences were obtained from peripheral blood mononuclear cells. The receptors were sampled from a human donor with common variable immunodeficiency.

This clone showed up just a few times. From the germline J gene comes the end of the CDR3, since the read stops 3 residues before it. The chain is built from TRBV18 and TRBJ2-3, with 10 bases fitting TRBD1. This CDR3 is built from 17 residues. Germline V lookup: CDR1 KGHSH, CDR2 LQKENI. V was clipped by 1 base and J by 7 bases; unmatched bases: 11. This CDR3 is CASSPQRTGTGVHTQYF. The sequenced part of the CDR3 DNA is TGTGCCAGCTCACCACAAAGAACCGGGACAGGGGTTCATACG.

Of note for this clone: Read data end 3 residues before the CDR3 end; the end is taken from the germline J gene. The chain is built from TRBV19 and TRBJ1-4; D is unresolved. In germline, CDR1 is LNHDA, CDR2 SQIVND (reference sequence). The CDR3 has 14 residues. V shed 3 bases and J shed 6 bases, with 11 bases lying between them. This chain's CDR3 is CASSIRGWDEKLFF. The DNA read from the CDR3 is TGTGCCAGTAGTATCCGCGGGTGGGATGAAAAA.

The DNA read from the CDR3 is TGTGCCAGTAGTATGACGGACACTTCCTACGAG. This gives the protein CASSMTDTSYE. The CDR3 reads in full as CASSMTDTSYEQYF. This chain joins TRBV19 and TRBJ2-7; a possible D gene is TRBD1 (5 bases). The read gets to within 3 residues of the CDR3 end, and the germline J gene fills in the rest. CDR1 and CDR2 from the germline V gene are LNHDA and SQIVND (reference sequence). V was shortened by 3 bases and J by 1 base, with 10 bases between the two germline ends. The CDR3 has 14 residues.

This clone appeared a few times. The observed sequence ends 3 residues before the CDR3 terminus, with the missing tail filled in from the germline J gene. J is TRBJ1-1 and V is TRBV7-3, with 8 bases matching TRBD1. V lost 5 bases, J lost 1 base, and 9 bases stayed unmatched. Looked up from germline, CDR1 is SGHTA and CDR2 is FQGTGA. The CDR3 is made up of 16 amino acids. The CDR3 reads CASSPKSGTGNTEAFF. The DNA read from the CDR3 is TGTGCCAGCAGCCCGAAATCCGGGACAGGGAACACTGAA.

In this sample, this clone turned up many times. The missing CDR3 end, 3 residues past where the read stops, is filled in from the germline J gene. This rearrangement joins TRBV7-9 to TRBJ2-7; tentatively, D is TRBD1 (6 bases). The CDR3 is made up of 14 amino acids. Trimming shortened V by 1 base and J by 6 bases, and 13 bases separated the two germline ends. Germline CDR1 is SEHNR and CDR2 is FQNEAQ (reference sequence). The CDR3 bases that were read are TGTGCCAGCAGCTTAGAATTGGACAGTACCGAG. Protein sequence: CASSLELDSTE. The full CDR3 is CASSLELDSTEQYF.

This clone was counted many times. The read falls 3 residues short of the CDR3 end, and the missing part is taken from the germline J gene. The chain recombines TRBV20-1 with TRBJ2-1, with D unclear. Trimming left V 3 bases short and J 6 bases short, with 6 bases between. The CDR3 contains 11 residues. CDR1 and CDR2 from the germline V gene are DFQATT and SNEGSKA (reference sequence). The CDR3 spells CSASISNEQFF. The sequenced CDR3 bases are TGCAGTGCTAGTATTAGCAATGAG.

This clone was picked up a small number of times. Read sequence stops 3 residues before the CDR3 end, and the germline J gene provides the missing end. The chain joins TRBV7-3 to TRBJ2-7; 11 bases are shared with TRBD2. Germline V gives CDR1 SGHTA, CDR2 FQGTGA. V was clipped by 3 bases and J by 3 bases; unmatched bases: 1. This CDR3 region has 14 residues. Partial CDR3 DNA: TGTGCCAGCAGCTTTGGGACTAGCGGCTACGAG. This translates into CASSFGTSGYE. The entire CDR3 protein reads CASSFGTSGYEQYF.

Ten or more counts support this clone. The read comes to an end 3 residues before the CDR3 does, leaving the germline J gene to fill in the end. V is TRBV30 and J is TRBJ1-4; tentatively, D is TRBD1 (6 bases). The CDR3 covers 14 residues. CDR1 and CDR2 from the germline V gene are GTSNPN and SVGIG (reference sequence). Trimming shortened V by 0 bases and J by 8 bases, and 13 bases separated the two germline ends. The DNA read from the CDR3 is TGTGCCTGGAGTGTCCCCGCGACAGGCGAAAAA. Encoded protein: CAWSVPATGEK. The full CDR3 protein reads CAWSVPATGEKLFF.

This clone was observed many times. Sequencing ends 3 residues short of the CDR3 end; the germline J gene provides the rest. The chain employs TRBV7-6 and TRBJ2-3; TRBD2 agrees at 13 bases. The CDR3 sequence is 18 residues long. The junction had 4 bases not matched to a gene; V was cut back by 1 base and J by 0 bases. Germline CDR1 reads SGHVS; CDR2 reads FNYEAQ. CDR3 bases read: TGTGCCAGCAGCTTAGTAGCGGGACTAGCGGGAAGCACAGATACG. It translates to CASSLVAGLAGSTDT. The full-length CDR3 reads as CASSLVAGLAGSTDTQYF. Together with reference TRBV7-6 and TRBJ2-3, the CDR3 gives the full variable domain: GAGVSQSPRYKVTKRGQDVALRCDPISGHVSLYWYRQALGQGPEFLTYFNYEAQQDKSGLPNDRFSAERPEGSISTLTIQRTEQRDSAMYRCASSLVAGLAGSTDTQYFGPGTRLTVL.

This clone was observed a few times. Sequencing ends 3 residues short of the CDR3 end; the germline J gene provides the rest. V gene TRBV2 combines with J gene TRBJ1-5; 10 bases are a match to TRBD1. With 6 bases clipped from V and 5 bases from J, the junction kept 4 bases outside the gene matches. This CDR3 is 14 amino acids long. Germline V gene sequence: CDR1 SNHLY, CDR2 FYNNEI. The DNA read from the CDR3 is TGTGCCAGCAGAGGTGACAGGGGGCATCAGCCC. Protein product: CASRGDRGHQP. The CDR3, in full, reads CASRGDRGHQPQHF.

This clone was detected only a few times. Read sequence stops 3 residues before the CDR3 end, and the germline J gene provides the missing end. V usage is TRBV2 and J usage is TRBJ2-3, with 8 bases that match TRBD2. The germline CDR1 and CDR2 sequences are SNHLY and FYNNEI. V lost 8 bases to trimming and J lost 6 bases; unmatched junction nucleotides: 10. The CDR3 spans 14 residues. CDR3 protein: CASGVAGRLDTQYF. The sequenced part of the CDR3 DNA is TGTGCCAGCGGGGTAGCGGGACGACTGGATACG.

This clone was counted ten times or more. Read coverage stops 3 residues before the CDR3 terminus; the germline J gene supplies the remainder. The V and J genes are TRBV5-1 and TRBJ2-7; TRBD1 might be the D (5 bases). The CDR3 is 14 residues long. The ends were cut back, 0 bases at V and 3 bases at J, with 10 bases in the middle. The germline V gene has CDR1 SGHRS and CDR2 YFSETQ. The CDR3 reads CASSLEGARYEQYF. CDR3 DNA (partial): TGCGCCAGCAGCTTGGAAGGGGCGCGCTACGAG.

Comments on this clone: The read terminates 3 residues before the CDR3 end, so the remaining end is supplied by the germline J gene. V and J are TRBV7-2 and TRBJ2-4, with D perhaps matching TRBD1 (5 bases). V was pared by 3 bases and J by 9 bases, with 9 bases between. Germline assignment: CDR1 SGHTA and CDR2 FQGNSA. The CDR3 is made up of 12 amino acids. The covered CDR3 bases are TGTGCCAGCAGCTTCCAGGGCGCCATT. Translation gives CASSFQGAI. The whole CDR3 protein reads CASSFQGAIQYF.

At least ten counts were recorded for this clone. The read ends 3 residues shy of where the CDR3 ends; the end is completed using the germline J gene. The chain combines TRBV7-3 with TRBJ2-1; D remains unclear. The germline CDR1 and CDR2 sequences are SGHTA and FQGTGA. Trimming removed 4 bases from V and 1 base from J, with 5 bases in between. The CDR3 loop spans 13 amino acids. The CDR3 DNA, read in part, is TGTGCCAGCAGCTCCCAATCCTACAATGAG. It yields the protein CASSSQSYNE. The CDR3 reads in full as CASSSQSYNEQFF.

This clone was seen a few times. The CDR3 loop reads CASSTAGAPGEETQYF. The sequenced part of the CDR3 DNA is TGTGCCAGCAGCACCGCGGGAGCCCCGGGGGAGGAGACC. The chain recombines TRBV7-3 with TRBJ2-5; TRBD2 matches at 7 bases. The CDR3 end falls 3 residues outside the read, so it is completed with the germline J gene. Germline V gene sequence: CDR1 SGHTA, CDR2 FQGTGA. The CDR3 totals 16 residues. Unmatched junction bases numbered 14, after V lost 5 bases and J lost 5 bases.

This clone was detected ten times or more. The sequenced fragment ends 3 residues before the CDR3 boundary, so the rest is inferred from the germline J gene. The V call is TRBV18, the J call TRBJ2-5; possibly TRBD1 for D (5 bases). The V gene lost 3 bases and the J gene lost 5 bases, with 10 bases spanning the gap. The germline V gene encodes CDR1 KGHSH and CDR2 LQKENI. There are 13 residues in the CDR3. The sequenced CDR3 bases are TGTGCCAGCTCACCTGACAGTCGGGAGACC. Its protein product is CASSPDSRET. The whole CDR3 sequence is CASSPDSRETQYF. Full variable domain (missing parts from reference TRBV18 and TRBJ2-5): NAGVMQNPRHLVRRRGQEARLRCSPMKGHSHVYWYRQLPEEGLKFMVYLQKENIIDESGMPKERFSAEFPKEGPSILRIQQVVRGDSAAYFCASSPDSRETQYFGPGTRLLVL.

Ten or more counts support this clone. Read data end 3 residues before the CDR3 end; the end is taken from the germline J gene. V and J are TRBV18 and TRBJ1-4; the match to TRBD1 covers 7 bases. CDR3 size: 14 residues. Germline-derived CDR1 and CDR2 are KGHSH and LQKENI. V lost 4 bases to trimming and J lost 4 bases; unmatched junction nucleotides: 3. Partial CDR3 DNA: TGTGCCAGCTCACAAGGGACAGTTAATGAAAAA. This translates into CASSQGTVNEK. The entire CDR3 sequence reads CASSQGTVNEKLFF.

This clone occurred a few times. The CDR3 end lies 3 residues beyond the end of the read and is filled in from the germline J gene. V is TRBV5-1 and J is TRBJ1-1, with D tentatively TRBD1 (5 bases). Germline CDR1 and CDR2: SGHRS and YFSETQ. CDR3 size: 15 residues. The V end lost 2 bases, the J end lost 1 base, and 12 bases lay between the germline ends. The CDR3 region is CASSLMGQSNTEAFF. Partial CDR3 DNA: TGCGCCAGCAGCTTAATGGGGCAGTCGAACACTGAA. Combining the CDR3 with reference TRBV5-1 and TRBJ1-1 gives the whole variable domain KAGVTQTPRYLIKTRGQQVTLSCSPISGHRSVSWYQQTPGQGLQFLFEYFSETQRNKGNFPGRFSGRQFSNSRSEMNVSTLELGDSALYLCASSLMGQSNTEAFFGQGTRLTVV.

In the case of this clone: Sequencing ends 3 residues short of the CDR3 end; the germline J gene provides the rest. The rearrangement links TRBV19 to TRBJ1-2; D call uncertain. The CDR3 sequence is 13 residues long. The V and J ends lost 3 bases and 2 bases respectively, with 7 bases between them. Germline V gene lookup returns CDR1 LNHDA and CDR2 SQIVND (reference sequence). The CDR3 region is CASSIEGNYGYTF. CDR3 DNA, as far as it was read: TGTGCCAGTAGTATCGAGGGCAACTATGGC. Full variable domain (missing parts from reference TRBV19 and TRBJ1-2): DGGITQSPKYLFRKEGQNVTLSCEQNLNHDAMYWYRQDPGQGLRLIYYSQIVNDFQKGDIAEGYSVSREKKESFPLTVTSAQKNPTAFYLCASSIEGNYGYTFGSGTRLTVV.

Worth noting for this clone: With the read ending 3 residues before the CDR3 end, the germline J gene is used to fill in that end. This chain links TRBV20-1 with TRBJ2-1; D is uncertain. This CDR3 has 16 residues. Germline V CDR1 and CDR2: DFQATT, SNEGSKA (reference sequence). Trimming removed 6 bases from V and 2 bases from J, with 20 bases in between. CDR3 DNA (partial): TGCAGTGCCATTACCCCTACCCCCCGGGCCTACAATGAG. Residues: CSAITPTPRAYNE. The full CDR3 reads CSAITPTPRAYNEQFF.

As to this clone: The read falls 3 residues short of the CDR3 end, and the missing part is taken from the germline J gene. This chain joins TRBV11-2 and TRBJ1-6; 11 nucleotides match TRBD1. Trimming at V came to 5 bases and at J to 9 bases, leaving 6 bases not matched to a gene. This CDR3 contains 15 residues. Germline CDR1 reads SGHAT; CDR2 reads FQNNGV. The CDR3 protein is CASSTGQGASSPLHF. CDR3 DNA, as far as it was read: TGTGCCAGCAGCACCGGACAGGGGGCAAGTTCACCC.

Many counts were recorded for this clone. The missing CDR3 end, 3 residues past where the read stops, is filled in from the germline J gene. The chain uses TRBV20-1 and TRBJ2-6, with TRBD1 as a possible D gene (6 bases). Trimming took off 5 bases at V and 0 bases at J, with 14 bases between the two ends. Germline V gene data show CDR1 as DFQATT and CDR2 as SNEGSKA (reference sequence). The CDR3 loop spans 16 amino acids. CDR3 residues: CSARTGSHSGANVLTF. The sequenced CDR3 bases are TGCAGTGCTCGCACAGGGAGTCACTCTGGGGCCAACGTC.